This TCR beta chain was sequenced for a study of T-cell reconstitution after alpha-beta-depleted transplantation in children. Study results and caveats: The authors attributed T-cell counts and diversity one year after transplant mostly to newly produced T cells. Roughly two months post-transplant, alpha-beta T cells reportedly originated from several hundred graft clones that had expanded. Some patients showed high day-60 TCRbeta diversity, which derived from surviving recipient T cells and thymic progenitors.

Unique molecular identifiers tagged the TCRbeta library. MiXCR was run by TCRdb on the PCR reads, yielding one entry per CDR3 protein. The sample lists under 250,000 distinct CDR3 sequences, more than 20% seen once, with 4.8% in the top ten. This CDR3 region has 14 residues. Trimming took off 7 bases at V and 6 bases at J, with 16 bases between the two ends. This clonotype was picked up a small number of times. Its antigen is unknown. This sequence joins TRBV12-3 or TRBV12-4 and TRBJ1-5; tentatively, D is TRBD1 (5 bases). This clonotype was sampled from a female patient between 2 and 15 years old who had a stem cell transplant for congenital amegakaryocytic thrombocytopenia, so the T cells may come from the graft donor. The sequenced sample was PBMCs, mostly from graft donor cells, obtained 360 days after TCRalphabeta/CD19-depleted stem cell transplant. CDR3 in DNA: TGTGCCAGCACCCTTGGTCAGGGCGTTCAGCCCCAGCATTTT. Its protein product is CASTLGQGVQPQHF.